The sequence of this T cell receptor (beta chain) was determined in a study of cytomegalovirus exposure and HLA in healthy donors. The length of the CDR3 is 17 residues. The V gene's germline CDR1 is LGHNA and CDR2 YNFKEQ. The ends were cut back, 4 bases at V and 2 bases at J, with 18 bases in the middle. This PCR relied on a set of 60 Vbeta primers and 13 Jbeta primers. Measured with immunoSEQ multiplex PCR; TCRdb has only the in-frame clones, and not every one. The sample lists around 180,000 clones, about 72% occurring once. Sequencing used PBMCs. The sequence was obtained from a girl under 18 in good health and CMV-seronegative. The chain links TRBV4-2 to TRBJ1-3; no clear D gene. This chain's CDR3 is CASSPNTIGLAGNTIYF. CDR3 DNA: TGTGCCAGCAGCCCAAACACCATCGGACTGGCTGGAAACACCATATATTTT.